This T cell receptor beta chain was sequenced during a study of CD4 T cells in relation to SARS-CoV-2 and coronaviruses. Study in general: ViraFEST: approximately 10-day antigen culture of PBMCs, then TCR beta CDR3 sequencing. Study-level points and caveats: In around 63% of donors, memory CD4+ clonotypes crossrecognized SARS-CoV-2 and at least one common cold coronavirus spike.

The data were produced by immunoSEQ multiplex PCR, yet TCRdb's version contains in-frame clones alone and is incomplete. Of 9,000 to 15,000 clones detected, approximately 78% appear once; the ten largest clones hold roughly 13%. Worth noting for this clone: Its matching antigen is unknown.

The unexposed donors gave CD4+ T cells in about 2011-2019, prior to COVID-19. The cells were cultured for around ten days before CD4+ T cells were isolated. Germline trimming cut 1 base from V and 7 bases from J; bases unmatched to any gene: 3. CDR3 length equals 13 residues. Germline lookup yields CDR1 SGHDT and CDR2 YYEEEE. Sequences were obtained from CD4+ T cells from PBMCs, cultured in vitro. J is TRBJ1-1 and V is TRBV5-6; 8 nucleotides match TRBD1. This clonotype originated in a human donor in good health. CDR3 residues: CASSLTTGGEAFF. CDR3 coding DNA: TGTGCCAGCAGCTTGACAACAGGGGGTGAAGCTTTCTTT.